This T cell receptor beta chain was recovered during a study of blood T cell repertoires in COVID-19. Germline assignment: CDR1 SGHAT and CDR2 FQNNGV. The CDR3 has 13 amino acids. V lost 7 bases, J lost 6 bases, and 5 bases stayed unmatched. In the authors' workflow: Amplifying reference gene primers gave estimates of nucleated cell counts. Clones were sequenced by immunoSEQ multiplex PCR, and TCRdb holds only the in-frame ones, with some missing. V, J and clone size are those of that table, while D and trimming were read from the DNA. The data contain around 170,000 clones, approximately 80% of them singletons.

The chain links TRBV11-2 to TRBJ2-7, with 11 bases identical to TRBD1. This clonotype was obtained from a human donor in a cohort sampled during active COVID-19. Sequenced sample: peripheral blood. The CDR3 DNA reads TGTGCCAGCACTTTAGGGACAGGGGGCGAGCAGTACTTC. The encoded protein is CASTLGTGGEQYF.